This TCR beta chain comes out of a study of T cell responses to AZD1222 COVID-19 vaccine. Repertoires were generated with immunoSEQ multiplex PCR, while TCRdb's copy carries only in-frame clones and drops some. The sample lists about 120,000 clones, around 87% occurring once. As for this clone: Its antigen is currently unknown.

Germline loops: CDR1 MNHEY, CDR2 SMNVEV (reference sequence). V dropped 4 bases and J dropped 7 bases, with 14 bases sitting between them. The CDR3 has 14 residues. Study-level points and caveats: Seropositive status at baseline applied to only a handful of AZD1222 recipients. The donor cohort was predominantly white British with a female majority, and clonal diversity may have been underestimated.

The specimen was peripheral blood, collected on day 0 of AZD1222 vaccination. The clonotype comes from an adult in good health. The chain is built from TRBV27 and TRBJ2-1; D is undetermined. The CDR3 loop reads CASSSPAAGNEQFF. CDR3 in DNA: TGTGCCAGCAGTTCCCCGGCCGCTGGGAATGAGCAGTTCTTC.